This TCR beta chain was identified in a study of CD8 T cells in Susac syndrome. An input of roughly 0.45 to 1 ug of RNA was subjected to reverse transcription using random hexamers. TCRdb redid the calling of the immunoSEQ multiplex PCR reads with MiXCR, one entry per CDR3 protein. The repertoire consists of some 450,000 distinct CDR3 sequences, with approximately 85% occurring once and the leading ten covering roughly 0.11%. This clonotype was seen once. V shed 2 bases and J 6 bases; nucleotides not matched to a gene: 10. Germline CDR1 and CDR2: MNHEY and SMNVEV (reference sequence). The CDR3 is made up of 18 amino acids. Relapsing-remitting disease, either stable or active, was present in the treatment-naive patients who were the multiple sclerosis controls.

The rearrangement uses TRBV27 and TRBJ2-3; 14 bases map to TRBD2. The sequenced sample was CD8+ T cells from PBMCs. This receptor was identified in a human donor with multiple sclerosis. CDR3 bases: TGTGCCAGCAGTTTACTCTCTCGACTAGCGGGAGGGTTGGATACGCAGTATTTT. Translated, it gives CASSLLSRLAGGLDTQYF.